The text below deals with one TCR beta chain. Its antigen is unknown. The protocol was immunoSEQ multiplex PCR, while the TCRdb copy is restricted to in-frame clones and leaves out a portion. The sample carries roughly 2.1 million clones, about 93% recorded once. The data were obtained in a study of shared clonotypes between healthy human individuals. Study-wide results and limits: The study generally estimated greater richness for naive than memory subsets. The study found roughly 5% of naive CD4 clonotypes shared across a handful of donors.

Germline-derived CDR1 and CDR2 are MDHEN and SYDVKM. CDR3 length: 13 amino acids. Trimming cost V 4 bases and J 1 base, with 7 bases left between them. As defined, naive CD8 cells were CD45RO-negative and positively selected for CCR7, with terminally differentiated effector memory CD45RA+ cells excluded. The material sequenced was naive CD8+ T cells from PBMCs. The chain recombines TRBV28 with TRBJ1-1, with no clear D. The receptor was derived from a man aged 18 to 30 in good health. Some clones in this sample may be carry-over from other donors' samples. CDR3 in amino acids: CASSSAGNTEAFF. Here the CDR3 DNA reads TGTGCCAGCAGTTCGGCGGGGAACACTGAAGCTTTCTTT.